This T cell receptor (beta chain) was sequenced for a study of shared clonotypes between healthy human individuals. Study-wide points: The small donor group covered limited genetic and exposure diversity.

V shed 4 bases, J shed 10 bases, and the junction held 15 bases outside the gene matches. The CDR3 covers 15 residues. CDR1 SGHVS and CDR2 FQNEAQ come from the germline V gene. Sorted-subset replicate PCR reactions were performed with approximately 180 ng DNA, corresponding to some 32,000 T cell genomes. Libraries were prepared by immunoSEQ multiplex PCR; TCRdb keeps only in-frame clonotypes and omits some of them. The sample consists of 2 million to 2.5 million clones, around 93% of them appearing once. Comment on this clone: The antigen remains undetermined.

The source is a man in his late teens or twenties in good health. Some clones in this sample may be carry-over from other donors' samples. The sequencing sample was made of naive CD4+ T cells from PBMCs. The subset denotes: CD45RA+ positively selected. V gene TRBV7-8 combines with J gene TRBJ2-5, with TRBD1 matching 7 bases. CDR3 nucleotides: TGTGCCAGCAGCTCGGGGTGGGACAGCCCATCCGACCAGTACTTC. It codes for CASSSGWDSPSDQYF.